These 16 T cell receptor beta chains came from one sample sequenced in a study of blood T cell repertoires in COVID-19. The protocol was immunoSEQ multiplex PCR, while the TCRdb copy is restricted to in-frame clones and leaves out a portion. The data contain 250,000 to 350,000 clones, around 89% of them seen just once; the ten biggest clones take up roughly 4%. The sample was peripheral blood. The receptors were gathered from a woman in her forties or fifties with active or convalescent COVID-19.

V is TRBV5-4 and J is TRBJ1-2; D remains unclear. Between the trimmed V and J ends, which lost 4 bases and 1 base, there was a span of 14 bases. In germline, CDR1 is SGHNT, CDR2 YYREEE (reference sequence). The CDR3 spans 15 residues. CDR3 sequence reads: CASSTVKTVNYGYTF. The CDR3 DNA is TGTGCCAGCAGCACAGTTAAGACGGTTAACTATGGCTACACCTTC.

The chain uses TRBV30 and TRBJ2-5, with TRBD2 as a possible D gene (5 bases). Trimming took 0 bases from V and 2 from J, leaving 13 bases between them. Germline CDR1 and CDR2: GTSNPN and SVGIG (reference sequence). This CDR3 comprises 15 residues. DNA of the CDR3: TGTGCCTGGAGTGTACGTACGGGGTTTCAAGAGACCCAGTACTTC. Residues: CAWSVRTGFQETQYF.

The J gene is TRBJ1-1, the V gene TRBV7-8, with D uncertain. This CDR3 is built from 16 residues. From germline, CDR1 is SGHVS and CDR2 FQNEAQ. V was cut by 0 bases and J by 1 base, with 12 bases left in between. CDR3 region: CASSLAPSRANTEAFF. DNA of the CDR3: TGTGCCAGCAGCTTAGCTCCCTCACGCGCGAACACTGAAGCTTTCTTT.

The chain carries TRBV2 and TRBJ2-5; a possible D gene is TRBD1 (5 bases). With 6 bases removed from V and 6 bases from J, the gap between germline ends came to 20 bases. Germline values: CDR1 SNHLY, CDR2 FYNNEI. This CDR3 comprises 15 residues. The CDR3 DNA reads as TGTGCCAGCAGACCCACCCCTCAGGGAATGCAGACCCAGTACTTC. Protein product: CASRPTPQGMQTQYF.

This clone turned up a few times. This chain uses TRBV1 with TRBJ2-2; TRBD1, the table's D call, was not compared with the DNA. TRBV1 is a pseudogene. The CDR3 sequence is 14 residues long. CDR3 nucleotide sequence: TGCACCAGCAGCCCAAGGGGCGCGGACGGGGAGCTGTTTTTT. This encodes CTSSPRGADGELFF.

CDR3 in DNA: TGTGCCAGCAGCCAAGACATGGGAGGAGGAGAAAAACTGTTTTTT. Translation: CASSQDMGGGEKLFF. The chain uses TRBV4-2 and TRBJ1-4; no definite D call. Between the trimmed V and J ends, which lost 0 bases and 8 bases, there was a span of 13 bases. The length of the CDR3 is 15 residues. The V gene's germline CDR1 is LGHNA and CDR2 YNFKEQ.

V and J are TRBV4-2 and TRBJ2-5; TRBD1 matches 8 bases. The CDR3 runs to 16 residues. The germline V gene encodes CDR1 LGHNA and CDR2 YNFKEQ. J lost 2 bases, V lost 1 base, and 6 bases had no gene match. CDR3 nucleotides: TGTGCCAGCAGCCAAGTGTCAGGGGGCCCTCAAGAGACCCAGTACTTC. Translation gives CASSQVSGGPQETQYF.

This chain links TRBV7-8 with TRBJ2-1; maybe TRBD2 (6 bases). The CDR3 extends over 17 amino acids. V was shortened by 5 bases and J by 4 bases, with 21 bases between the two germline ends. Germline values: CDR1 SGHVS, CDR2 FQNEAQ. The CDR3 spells CASSPMGTVGEYNEQFF. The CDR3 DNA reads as TGTGCCAGCAGCCCGATGGGGACTGTTGGAGAATACAATGAGCAGTTCTTC.

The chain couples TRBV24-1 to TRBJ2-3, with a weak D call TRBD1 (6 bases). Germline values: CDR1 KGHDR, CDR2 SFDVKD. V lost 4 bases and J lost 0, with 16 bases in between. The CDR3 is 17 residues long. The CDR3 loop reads CATSESRIGQSTDTQYF. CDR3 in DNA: TGTGCCACCAGTGAGAGCAGGATAGGACAGAGCACAGATACGCAGTATTTT.

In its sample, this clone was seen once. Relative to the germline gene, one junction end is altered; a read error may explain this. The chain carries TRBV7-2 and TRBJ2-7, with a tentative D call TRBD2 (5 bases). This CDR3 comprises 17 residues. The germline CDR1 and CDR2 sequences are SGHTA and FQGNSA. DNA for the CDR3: TGTGCCAGCAGATTAGCCCCGATCTCGGGATCCGCCTACGAGCAGTACTTC. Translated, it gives CASRLAPISGSAYEQYF.

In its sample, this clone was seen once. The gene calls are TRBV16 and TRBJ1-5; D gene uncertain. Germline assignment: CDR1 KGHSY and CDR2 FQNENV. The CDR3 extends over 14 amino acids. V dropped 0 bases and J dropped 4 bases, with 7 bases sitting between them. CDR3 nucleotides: TGTGCCAGCAGCCAATCCCCGGGTAATCAGCCCCAGCATTTT. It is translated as CASSQSPGNQPQHF.

The CDR3 DNA is TGTGCCAGCAGCTCCCTCCAGAGGTTTAACTATGGCTACACCTTC. Its translation is CASSSLQRFNYGYTF. The rearrangement links TRBV11-2 to TRBJ1-2; D is uncertain. Per the germline V gene, CDR1 is SGHAT and CDR2 is FQNNGV. Trimming removed 4 bases from V and 1 base from J, with 13 bases in between. The CDR3 is 15 residues long.

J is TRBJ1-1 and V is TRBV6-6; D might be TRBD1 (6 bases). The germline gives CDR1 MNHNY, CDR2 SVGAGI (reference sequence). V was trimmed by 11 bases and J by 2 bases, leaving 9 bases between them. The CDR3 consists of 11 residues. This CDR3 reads CAHRANTEAFF. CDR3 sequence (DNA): TGTGCCCACAGGGCTAACACTGAAGCTTTCTTT.

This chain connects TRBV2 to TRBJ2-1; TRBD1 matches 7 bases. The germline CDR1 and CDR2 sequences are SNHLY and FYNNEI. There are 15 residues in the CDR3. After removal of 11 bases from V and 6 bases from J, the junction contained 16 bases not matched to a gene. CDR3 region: CAGQTGTVPSNEQFF. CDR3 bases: TGTGCCGGACAAACCGGGACAGTTCCCTCCAATGAGCAGTTCTTC.

Written as DNA, the CDR3 is TGTGCCAGCAGCCGGACTGATAACTATGGCTACACCTTC. Amino acids: CASSRTDNYGYTF. J is TRBJ1-2 and V is TRBV2; D not resolved. There are 13 residues in the CDR3. Germline V gives CDR1 SNHLY, CDR2 FYNNEI. The V and J ends lost 6 bases and 1 base respectively, with 9 bases between them.

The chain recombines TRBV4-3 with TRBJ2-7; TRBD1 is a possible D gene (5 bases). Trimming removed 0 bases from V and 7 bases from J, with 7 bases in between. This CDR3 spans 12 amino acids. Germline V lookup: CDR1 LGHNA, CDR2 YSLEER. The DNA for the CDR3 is TGCGCCAGCAGCCAAGATTGGACAGAGCAGTACTTC. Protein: CASSQDWTEQYF.